This is a list of T cell receptor beta chains from one sample in a study of cytomegalovirus exposure and HLA in healthy donors. Libraries were prepared by immunoSEQ multiplex PCR; TCRdb keeps only in-frame clonotypes and omits some of them. The repertoire holds more than 110,000 clones, with 70% to 80% as singletons. The specimen was PBMCs. The receptors come from a female donor in good health and CMV-seronegative. Both conserved end residues are trimmed from each CDR3. Clone size, where shown, is once, few, many, or a class for clones that have expanded.

CDR3 | J | size | V
AWSVGQANEKLF | TRBJ1-4 | NA | TRBV30
ASSASVGAGYT | TRBJ1-2 | NA | TRBV7-9
ASSLALGEGGYT | TRBJ1-2 | NA | TRBV5-1
ASGLGGGAGATNEKLF | TRBJ1-4 | NA | TRBV12-5
ASSVGVRVPSGELF | TRBJ2-2 | NA | TRBV9
ASSQAKLTGYGNTIY | TRBJ1-3 | NA | TRBV4-3
ASSRDREETQY | TRBJ2-5 | NA | TRBV19
ASSQGTTNTDTQY | TRBJ2-3 | NA | TRBV14
ASSLGQNYDGYT | TRBJ1-2 | NA | TRBV7-9
ASSRADGHFRNIQY | TRBJ2-4 | NA | TRBV21-1
ASSLEGAFYNSPLH | TRBJ1-6 | NA | TRBV7-6
ATGSSRPQH | TRBJ1-5 | NA | TRBV19
ACNTANTEAF | TRBJ1-1 | NA | TRBV30
AWAPTAYEQY | TRBJ2-7 | NA | TRBV30
ASSWGETGDGYT | TRBJ1-2 | NA | TRBV7-9
ASGFPGQGRNEQF | TRBJ2-1 | once | TRBV12-5
AWGAALLAGLNEQF | TRBJ2-1 | NA | TRBV30
ASSLVGSGYT | TRBJ1-2 | once | TRBV5-6
ASSLRTGEGYT | TRBJ1-2 | NA | TRBV7-8
AWSNSMNTEAF | TRBJ1-1 | NA | TRBV30
ASSARDSSYEQY | TRBJ2-7 | NA | TRBV6-5
ASSDPVGASSEQY | TRBJ2-7 | NA | TRBV11-3